The 3 T cell receptor beta chains below were found in one sample sequenced in a study of CD8 T cells in Susac syndrome (dated by TCRdb to about 2019). Libraries were constructed by the immunoSEQ multiplex PCR assay. RNA was extracted using the RNeasy kit, and about 0.45 to 1 ug of the RNA was reverse transcribed with random hexamers. Using fastp at Q25 and MiXCR, TCRdb reprocessed the public reads and kept productive beta chains. For every CDR3 protein sequence, its rows merge into one entry that carries the most common genes and DNA. The table for this sample lists roughly 150,000 distinct CDR3 sequences; 95% of them were counted only once. Jointly, the top ten make up roughly 0.2% of the sample. Sequenced sample: CD8+ T cells from PBMCs. The receptors stem from a human donor with Susac syndrome.

The chain is built from TRBV28 and TRBJ1-1; possibly TRBD1 for D (6 bases). Germline V gene lookup returns CDR1 MDHEN and CDR2 SYDVKM. Trimming left V 10 bases short and J 1 base short, with 10 bases between. The CDR3 has 12 amino acids. CDR3 amino acids: CAILQGNTEAFF. The CDR3, as DNA: TGTGCCATTTTACAGGGGAACACTGAAGCTTTCTTT.

The count of this clonotype is one. V and J are TRBV30 and TRBJ1-1; D may be TRBD1 (5 bases). There are 12 residues in the CDR3. Germline CDR1 is GTSNPN and CDR2 is SVGIG (reference sequence). V dropped 4 bases and J dropped 4 bases, with 10 bases sitting between them. CDR3 region: CAWTPGSTEAFF. DNA of the CDR3: TGTGCCTGGACCCCAGGGTCCACTGAAGCTTTCTTT.

The chain carries TRBV10-2 and TRBJ2-1; possible D gene TRBD1, 5 bases. V gave up 2 bases and J gave up 8 bases, with 10 bases separating them. Per the germline V gene, CDR1 is WSHSY and CDR2 is SAAADI. The CDR3 contains 13 residues. CDR3 sequence: CASSEGRVDEQFF. Written as DNA, the CDR3 is TGCGCCAGCAGTGAGGGCAGGGTCGATGAGCAGTTCTTC.